This T cell receptor (beta chain) was sequenced during a study of early T cells in non-severe SARS-CoV-2 infection. Using its own MiXCR run on the 5' RACE reads, TCRdb lists one record per CDR3 protein. The sample lists under 75,000 distinct CDR3 sequences; less than 15% were seen once. In its sample, this clonotype was seen a few times. Trimming pared 1 base from V and 4 bases from J, leaving 8 bases between. The CDR3 has 14 amino acids. In germline, CDR1 is SEHNR, CDR2 FQNEAQ (reference sequence). The specimen sequenced was whole blood. This sequence joins TRBV7-9 and TRBJ1-5; D gene ambiguous. The TCR comes from an adult who was a healthcare worker with PCR-confirmed SARS-CoV-2 infection or an uninfected control (not recorded which). CDR3 amino acids: CASSLGAPNQPQHF. CDR3 nucleotides: TGTGCCAGCAGCTTAGGGGCCCCAAATCAGCCCCAGCATTTT.